This T cell receptor beta chain was sequenced in a study of long-term antiretroviral therapy in people with HIV (dated by TCRdb to about 2022). In terms of the full investigation: Collection of the earliest samples took place about a decade ahead of the 2015 WHO recommendation for immediate ART, at a time when ART was typically delayed until CD4 counts fell. Whether ART initiation and durable HIV suppression were associated with changes in peripheral blood TRB repertoire composition and diversity was tested in a retrospective serial study. The cohort contributed roughly 200 cryopreserved PBMC samples from under 35 adults with confirmed HIV infection, collected serially over a mean of approximately 6 years (range 1-12). Of the approximately 30 participants with HIV, about twelve were female. No cross-contamination during QIAcube processing was seen in test extractions of a monoclonal T-cell line run alongside 30 or so polyclonal samples.

Concerning this clone: The antigen this receptor binds is unknown. It has no much larger one-base neighbor in the sample; base qualities were not kept.

Findings and caveats that apply to the study as a whole: Inferences about post-ART repertoire changes were limited because no data were available on ART adherence, viral resistance or therapy changes. HIV repertoires had narrower CDR3 length ranges than controls, and the network structure suggested an antigen-experienced repertoire that shifted only slightly toward naive after ART. Starting ART was linked to a significant rise in TRB diversity, yet even with long-term ART the diversity remained significantly lower than in transplant donor controls. Because PBMC availability was limited, only the TCR beta chain was sequenced, with no alpha chain pairing. The repertoire was dominated across all time points by expanded TRB clones identified before ART initiation, although this dominance was seen to fluctuate and to decrease in many PLHIV after ART. Unsorted PBMC were profiled instead of sorted CD4+ and CD8+ T cells because pre-ART samples had limited cell numbers. The samples span the years 2004 to 2017, and the ART regimens used may be less effective than current regimens.

The immunoSEQ hsTCRB v3.0 assay was used at survey level resolution for TRB variable region sequencing. The target sequencing depth for TRB was roughly 40,000-50,000 T-cell genomes per sample. TRB libraries were pooled and sequenced on an Illumina MiSeq using a v3 150-cycle kit. Per the original workflow: Repertoire analysis was performed in R inside a reproducible Nextflow workflow that covered QC, data transformation and analysis. LymphoSeq2, an R package for AIRR-Seq data exploration, was used to implement custom analyses. Four samples yielding fewer than 5000 total TRB sequences were excluded, leaving 150 to 200 analyzed HIV repertoires. Of the roughly 180 retained HIV repertoires, almost 60 were collected before and roughly 130 after ART initiation. Repertoires were downsampled to 5000 TRB nucleotide sequences, with summary statistics averaged over 100 downsampling iterations. The analysis kept only TRB sequences whose CDR3 regions were at least seven amino acids long. A Shannon entropy-derived clonality score and the Gini coefficient were used to measure diversity. Repertoire networks linked the top 5000 CDR3 amino acid sequences whenever two sequences differed by an edit distance of one. GLIPH2 predicted antigen specificity groups and MHC restriction for TRB CDR3 amino acid sequences. To flag known CMV, EBV, HIV or tissue antigen associations, CDR3 amino acid sequences were matched against VDJdb and McPAS-TCR. Pre-ART, post-ART and control groups were compared with Wilcoxon signed-rank tests and Holm-Bonferroni correction. The immuneACCESS repertoire file appears here via TCRdb, limited to in-frame rearrangements. These files lack a portion of the clones; in checked studies, under half of the deficit traces to unresolved V genes, and the cause of the others is not known. V and J calls and clone size are those listed in that table; D and trimming were worked out from the DNA. A total of around 40,000 clones appear in this sample, approximately 86% of them only once. The ten largest clones capture roughly 3.9% of the sample.

Clipping removes 7 bases from V and 0 bases from J, with 10 as the unmatched junction base count. Inclusive of the bounding cysteine and phenylalanine, the CDR3 is 16 residues long. The read is trimmed to its CDR3 DNA, 48 bases read in frame from base 1. Via the germline V gene, CDR1 is SNHLY and CDR2 FYNNEI. Inclusion was restricted to participants for whom at least one PBMC sample before ART initiation and at least two post-ART samples were available. Treatment was received in the United States of America by all participants with HIV. Before DNA extraction, cryopreserved samples of roughly 0.95-10 million PBMC were thawed and washed. At the time of the earliest PBMC sample for each participant with HIV, ages ranged from roughly 23 to 55 years. Each participant contributed PBMC samples from 1-4 timepoints before ART initiation and 2-8 timepoints after ART initiation, with a median of 7 samples. Serial HIV viral load, CD4+ T-cell count, ART history and demographic data were obtained for every participant. Using a Qiagen kit on a QIAcube, genomic DNA was extracted from unsorted PBMC, with samples processed in batches of 12.

Sequencing used unsorted PBMCs, obtained just before starting antiretroviral therapy. This receptor was obtained from a woman under 30 with HIV. The chain was built from TRBV2 and TRBJ2-3, with 7 bases in between that match TRBD1. Here is the DNA: TGTGCCAGCAATACGGGACAGCCTACTAGCACAGATACGCAGTATTTT. Translation gives CASNTGQPTSTDTQYF.